This note documents a single TCR beta chain sequence. Germline V lookup: CDR1 SGHVS, CDR2 FNYEAQ. The CDR3 runs 17 residues. Deletions cut 1 base from V and 5 bases from J, with 20 bases between. Assay used: immunoSEQ multiplex PCR; TCRdb lists only in-frame clones, some missing. Found here are 70,000 to 95,000 clones, 95% to 98% of them singletons; the top ten hold 0.18%. The data are from a study of technical replicates of blood from several donors. The J gene is TRBJ1-1, the V gene TRBV7-6, with D uncertain. Sequencing input: T cells isolated from PBMCs. This receptor was taken from a human donor in good health. The CDR3 DNA follows: TGTGCCAGCAGCTTAGGCCCCCCGTTCGGGGAAAGGACTGAAGCTTTCTTT. Protein sequence: CASSLGPPFGERTEAFF.